Below, 21 T cell receptor beta chains from the same sample are listed, as sequenced in a study of CD8 T cells in ankylosing spondylitis (TCRdb year 2017). Libraries were prepared through 5' RACE. Instrument used: Illumina HiSeq 2500. TCRdb trimmed public reads at Q25 via fastp, called clones via MiXCR and kept in-frame beta chains. Under each unique CDR3 protein, matching rows form one entry showing the most common genes and DNA. The sample table records 150,000 to 250,000 distinct CDR3 sequences; 9.5% to 15% of these occur just once. The ten largest clones take up 16% of the sample. Sequenced input: blood, either unsorted or a sorted T cell fraction (not recorded which). The receptor set was obtained from a male donor with ankylosing spondylitis or in good health (not recorded which).

This clonotype was seen many times. The chain carries TRBV29-1 and TRBJ2-4; D unclear. Trimming removed 1 base at V and 3 bases at J, with 7 bases between. Germline CDR1 is SQVTM and CDR2 is ANQGSEA. The CDR3 has 13 amino acids. CDR3 nucleotide sequence: TGCAGCGTTGAAGGGACCGACAAAAACATTCAGTACTTC. This encodes CSVEGTDKNIQYF. The variable domain in full, completed from reference TRBV29-1 and TRBJ2-4, reads SAVISQKPSRDICQRGTSLTIQCQVDSQVTMMFWYRQQPGQSLTLIATANQGSEATYESGFVIDKFPISRPNLTFSTLTVSNMSPEDSSIYLCSVEGTDKNIQYFGAGTRLSVL.

This clonotype turned up a few times. The V and J genes are TRBV7-2 and TRBJ2-5; 7 positions match TRBD2. The CDR3 is 15 residues long. Germline values: CDR1 SGHTA, CDR2 FQGNSA. After removal of 3 bases from V and 4 bases from J, the junction contained 8 bases not matched to a gene. The CDR3 here is CASSFIGGSIETQYF. The DNA of the CDR3 is TGTGCCAGCAGCTTTATTGGCGGGAGCATAGAGACCCAGTACTTC.

This clonotype has just a few counts. The V call is TRBV10-2, the J call TRBJ2-7, with 8 bases matching TRBD1. The CDR3 has 15 residues. V lost 6 bases and J lost 6; bases outside the gene matches: 13. Germline loops: CDR1 WSHSY, CDR2 SAAADI. The CDR3 DNA follows: TGCGCCAGCAGGTACGCACCAGGGGGCTTCGGCGAGCAGTACTTC. This sequence encodes CASRYAPGGFGEQYF.

The CDR3 here is CAWNRRWANTGELFF. The CDR3 bases are TGTGCCTGGAACCGCCGTTGGGCAAACACCGGGGAGCTGTTTTTT. The chain recombines TRBV30 with TRBJ2-2; D is undetermined. The V end lost 4 bases, the J end lost 2 bases, and 14 bases lay between the germline ends. The CDR3 totals 15 residues. In germline, CDR1 is GTSNPN, CDR2 SVGIG (reference sequence).

This chain uses TRBV7-9 with TRBJ1-4; TRBD1 matches at 7 bases. The CDR3 contains 15 residues. V dropped 6 bases and J dropped 8; count of bases not matched to a gene: 12. Germline V gives CDR1 SEHNR, CDR2 FQNEAQ (reference sequence). The chain's CDR3 is CASSFGRGRDEKLFF. The CDR3 DNA follows: TGTGCCAGCAGTTTCGGGAGGGGGCGCGACGAAAAACTGTTTTTT.

V usage is TRBV6-5 and J usage is TRBJ2-3; the D gene is possibly TRBD1 (6 bases). Per germline, CDR1 MNHEY and CDR2 SVGAGI. Between the trimmed V and J ends, which lost 0 bases and 6 bases, there was a span of 13 bases. This CDR3 contains 15 residues. The DNA of the CDR3 is TGTGCCAGCAGTTACTCCAACAGGGCGCGGGATACGCAGTATTTT. Translating gives CASSYSNRARDTQYF.

The chain links TRBV7-9 to TRBJ2-2; TRBD1 agrees at 7 bases. Unmatched junction bases numbered 3, after V lost 5 bases and J lost 0 bases. This CDR3 is built from 15 residues. Germline loops: CDR1 SEHNR, CDR2 FQNEAQ (reference sequence). CDR3 protein: CASSRTGANTGELFF. The CDR3 region has the DNA TGTGCCAGCAGCCGGACAGGCGCGAACACCGGGGAGCTGTTTTTT.

The V gene is TRBV4-1, the J gene TRBJ2-1; 10 bases align to TRBD2. Losses at the gene ends were 4 bases for V and 4 bases for J; bases not matched to a gene: 10. This CDR3 region has 17 residues. The germline gives CDR1 MGHRA, CDR2 YSYEKL. DNA of the CDR3: TGCGCCAGCAGCCTGGGGGGCCTAGCGGGAGCATACAATGAGCAGTTCTTC. As protein: CASSLGGLAGAYNEQFF.

The rearrangement uses TRBV5-1 and TRBJ2-7; possibly TRBD1 or TRBD2 for D (5 bases each). Germline V gene sequence: CDR1 SGHRS, CDR2 YFSETQ. The CDR3 has 13 amino acids. The V end lost 1 base, the J end lost 6 bases, and 11 bases lay between the germline ends. In DNA form, the CDR3 reads TGCGCCAGCAGCTTGTTTTGGGGGAGCGAGCAGTACTTC. It yields the protein CASSLFWGSEQYF.

V usage is TRBV15 and J usage is TRBJ2-6; no firm D call. V was cut by 0 bases and J by 0 bases, with 6 bases left in between. The CDR3 covers 16 residues. Germline V gene lookup returns CDR1 LNHNV and CDR2 YYDKDF (reference sequence). As DNA, the CDR3 is TGTGCCACCAGCAGAGAGCGGCCCTCTGGGGCCAACGTCCTGACTTTC. Protein: CATSRERPSGANVLTF.

This clonotype came up many times. The chain joins TRBV3-1 to TRBJ1-2, with a possible D match to TRBD1 (6 bases). Germline CDR1 is LGHDT and CDR2 is YNNKEL (reference sequence). CDR3 length: 15 amino acids. V was cut by 1 base and J by 0 bases, with 9 bases left in between. CDR3 sequence: CASSQVAGANYGYTF. In nucleotides, the CDR3 is TGTGCCAGCAGCCAAGTAGCAGGGGCTAACTATGGCTACACCTTC.

This clonotype was detected many times. This rearrangement joins TRBV7-2 to TRBJ2-7; possible D gene TRBD1, 6 bases. Germline CDR1 and CDR2: SGHTA and FQGNSA. Between the trimmed V and J ends, which lost 0 bases and 2 bases, there was a span of 20 bases. This CDR3 is 18 amino acids long. The CDR3 here is CASSLAPPQGFRTYEQYF. The CDR3, as DNA: TGTGCCAGCAGCTTAGCGCCCCCACAGGGTTTTCGGACCTACGAGCAGTACTTC. The full variable domain, its missing parts supplied by reference TRBV7-2 and TRBJ2-7, is GAGVSQSPSNKVTEKGKDVELRCDPISGHTALYWYRQSLGQGLEFLIYFQGNSAPDKSGLPSDRFSAERTGGSVSTLTIQRTQQEDSAVYLCASSLAPPQGFRTYEQYFGPGTRLTVT.

This rearrangement joins TRBV5-1 to TRBJ2-1; possibly TRBD2 for D (5 bases). Germline CDR1 and CDR2: SGHRS and YFSETQ. The CDR3 has 15 amino acids. Trimming cost V 1 base and J 2 bases, with 10 bases left between them. This CDR3 reads CASSLFLAAYNEQFF. CDR3 DNA sequence: TGCGCCAGCAGCTTGTTCCTAGCTGCCTACAATGAGCAGTTCTTC.

The rearrangement links TRBV5-5 to TRBJ2-3; 11 bases fit TRBD2. Germline CDR1 SGHKS, CDR2 YYEKEE (reference sequence). V lost 7 bases, J lost 0 bases, and 13 bases stayed unmatched. The CDR3 extends over 18 amino acids. This CDR3 reads CASSLRLAGLSSTDTQYF. DNA of the CDR3: TGTGCCAGCTCCTTGAGACTAGCGGGGTTATCTAGCACAGATACGCAGTATTTT.

The chain employs TRBV27 and TRBJ2-3; the D gene is possibly TRBD2 (6 bases). CDR1 is MNHEY, CDR2 SMNVEV, per germline (reference sequence). This CDR3 spans 15 amino acids. Trimming shortened V by 6 bases and J by 1 base, and 14 bases separated the two germline ends. CDR3 in amino acids: CASSPPGRGTDTQYF. Here the CDR3 DNA reads TGTGCCAGCAGCCCCCCCGGGAGAGGCACAGATACGCAGTATTTT.

This clonotype was found a few times. V is TRBV4-1 and J is TRBJ2-3, with 11 bases identical to TRBD1. J was trimmed by 4 bases and V by 3 bases; bases with no gene match: 15. The V gene's germline CDR1 is MGHRA and CDR2 YSYEKL. The CDR3 loop spans 19 amino acids. CDR3 in amino acids: CASSQATSDRGLMADTQYF. The CDR3 DNA follows: TGCGCCAGCAGCCAGGCTACCTCGGACAGGGGGCTTATGGCAGATACGCAGTATTTT.

This chain links TRBV15 with TRBJ2-1; D uncertain. V shed 4 bases and J shed 2 bases, with 12 bases lying between them. Per the germline V gene, CDR1 is LNHNV and CDR2 is YYDKDF (reference sequence). CDR3 length: 15 residues. Here the CDR3 reads CATSNWRLAYNEQFF. DNA of the CDR3: TGTGCCACCAGCAACTGGAGACTGGCCTACAATGAGCAGTTCTTC.

This clonotype was counted a few times. CDR3 residues: CASSDYRAKNTEAFF. Here the CDR3 DNA reads TGTGCCAGCAGCGACTACAGGGCGAAGAACACTGAAGCTTTCTTT. The chain recombines TRBV7-9 with TRBJ1-1, with TRBD1 as a possible D gene (6 bases). The ends were cut back, 5 bases at V and 1 base at J, with 14 bases in the middle. The CDR3 consists of 15 residues. CDR1 is SEHNR, CDR2 FQNEAQ, per germline (reference sequence).

The gene calls are TRBV2 and TRBJ2-5; 10 nucleotides agree with TRBD2. Germline V gives CDR1 SNHLY, CDR2 FYNNEI. The CDR3 loop spans 13 amino acids. V shed 6 bases and J 5 bases; nucleotides not matched to a gene: 3. The DNA for the CDR3 is TGTGCCAGCAGACCGGGACTAGCGGAGACCCAGTACTTC. It translates to CASRPGLAETQYF.

The chain couples TRBV12-5 to TRBJ2-7; 10 nucleotides align to TRBD2. Germline CDR1 reads LGHNT; CDR2 reads FRNRAP. The junction had 9 bases not matched to a gene; V was cut back by 6 bases and J by 4 bases. CDR3 length: 15 amino acids. The CDR3 sequence: CASGDPSGSRYEQYF. The CDR3 nucleotides read TGTGCTAGTGGGGACCCTAGCGGGAGTAGGTACGAGCAGTACTTC.

The table lists this clonotype with many counts. This rearrangement joins TRBV12-3 or TRBV12-4 to TRBJ2-1; the D is unclear. V shed 4 bases and J shed 4 bases, with 5 bases lying between them. The CDR3 spans 12 residues. CDR3 sequence: CASSYGYNEQFF. The CDR3 DNA is TGTGCCAGCAGTTATGGGTACAATGAGCAGTTCTTC.